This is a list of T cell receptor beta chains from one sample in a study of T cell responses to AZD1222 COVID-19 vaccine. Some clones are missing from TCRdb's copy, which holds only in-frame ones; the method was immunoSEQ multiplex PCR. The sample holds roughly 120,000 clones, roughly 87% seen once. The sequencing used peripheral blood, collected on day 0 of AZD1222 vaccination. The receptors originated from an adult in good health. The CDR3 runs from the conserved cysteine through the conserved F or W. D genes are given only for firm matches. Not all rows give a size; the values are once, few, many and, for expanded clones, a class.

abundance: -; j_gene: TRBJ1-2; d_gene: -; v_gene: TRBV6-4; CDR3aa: CASSPRTGSYVVYTF; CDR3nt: TGTGCCAGCAGTCCTAGGACGGGGTCTTACGTCGTCTACACCTTC
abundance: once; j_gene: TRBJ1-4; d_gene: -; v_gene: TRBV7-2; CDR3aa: CASSRRDKEGKLFF; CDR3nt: TGTGCCAGCAGCCGCAGGGATAAAGAGGGAAAACTGTTTTTT
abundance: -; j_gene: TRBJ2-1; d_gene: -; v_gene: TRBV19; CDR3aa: CASSMGYNEQFF; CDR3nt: TGTGCCAGTAGTATGGGTTACAATGAGCAGTTCTTC
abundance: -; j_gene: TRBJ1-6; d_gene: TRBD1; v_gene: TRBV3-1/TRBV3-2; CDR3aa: CASSQGTGRNSPLHF; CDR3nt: TGTGCCAGCAGCCAAGGGACAGGGAGGAATTCACCCCTCCACTTT
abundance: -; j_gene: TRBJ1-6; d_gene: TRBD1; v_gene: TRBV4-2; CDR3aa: CASRRDRDFVRSPLHF; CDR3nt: TGTGCCAGCAGGCGGGACAGGGATTTTGTTCGTTCACCCCTCCACTTT
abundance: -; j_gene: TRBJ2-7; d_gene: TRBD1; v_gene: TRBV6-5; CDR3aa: CASIGQGADEQYF; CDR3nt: TGTGCCAGCATTGGACAGGGGGCGGACGAGCAGTACTTC
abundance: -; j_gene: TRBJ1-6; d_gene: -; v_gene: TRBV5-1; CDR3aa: CASSPGGLNSPLHF; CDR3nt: TGCGCCAGCAGCCCGGGAGGGTTGAATTCACCCCTCCACTTT
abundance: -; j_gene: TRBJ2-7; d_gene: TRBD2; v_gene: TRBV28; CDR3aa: CASSTSGFYEQYF; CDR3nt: TGTGCCAGCAGCACTAGCGGATTCTACGAGCAGTACTTC
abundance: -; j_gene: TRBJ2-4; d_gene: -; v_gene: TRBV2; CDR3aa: CASSERWVAKNIQYF; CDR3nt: TGTGCCAGCAGTGAAAGATGGGTAGCCAAAAACATTCAGTACTTC
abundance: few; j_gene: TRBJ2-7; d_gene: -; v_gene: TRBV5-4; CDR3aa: CASSTDSSSYEQYF; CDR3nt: TGTGCCAGCAGCACTGACTCCAGCTCCTACGAGCAGTACTTC
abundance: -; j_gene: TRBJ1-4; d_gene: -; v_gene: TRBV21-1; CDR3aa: CASSGEGAMIEKLFF; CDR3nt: TGTGCCAGCAGCGGGGAGGGGGCGATGATCGAAAAACTGTTTTTT
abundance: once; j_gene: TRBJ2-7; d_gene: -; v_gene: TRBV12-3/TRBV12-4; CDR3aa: CASSRKPYEQYF; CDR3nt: TGTGCCAGCAGTCGAAAACCCTACGAGCAGTACTTC
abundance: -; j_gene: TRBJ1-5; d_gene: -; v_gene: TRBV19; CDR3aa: CASSHTGGGDSNQPQHF; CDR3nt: TGTGCCAGTAGCCACACCGGCGGGGGGGATAGCAATCAGCCCCAGCATTTT
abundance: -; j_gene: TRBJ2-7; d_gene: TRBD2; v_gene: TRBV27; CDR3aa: CASGRTSGDLTYEQYF; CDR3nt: TGTGCCAGCGGGAGGACTAGCGGGGATCTAACCTACGAGCAGTACTTC
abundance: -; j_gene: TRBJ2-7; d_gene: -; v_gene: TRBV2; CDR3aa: CASSGRGAVPYEQYF; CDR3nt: TGTGCCAGCAGTGGCAGGGGGGCCGTCCCCTACGAGCAGTACTTC
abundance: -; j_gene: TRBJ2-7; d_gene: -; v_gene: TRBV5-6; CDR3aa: CASSLGQAGYEQYF; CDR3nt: TGTGCCAGCAGCTTGGGGCAGGCTGGGTACGAGCAGTACTTC
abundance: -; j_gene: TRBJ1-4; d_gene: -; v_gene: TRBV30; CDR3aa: CAWSVPWTSNEKLFF; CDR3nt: TGTGCCTGGAGTGTACCGTGGACGTCTAATGAAAAACTGTTTTTT
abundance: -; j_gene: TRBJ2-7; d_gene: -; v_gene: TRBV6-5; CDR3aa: CASRYYEQYF; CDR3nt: TGTGCCAGCAGGTACTACGAGCAGTACTTC
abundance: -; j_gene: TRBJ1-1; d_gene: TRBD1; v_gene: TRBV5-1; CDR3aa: CASSVGQGITEAFF; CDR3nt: TGCGCCAGCAGCGTGGGACAGGGAATCACTGAAGCTTTCTTT
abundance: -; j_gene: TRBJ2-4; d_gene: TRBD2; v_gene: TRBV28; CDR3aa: CASRGGVAKNIQYF; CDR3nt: TGTGCCAGCAGGGGAGGGGTCGCCAAAAACATTCAGTACTTC
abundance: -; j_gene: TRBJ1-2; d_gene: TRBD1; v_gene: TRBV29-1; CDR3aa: CSVVAPGTGPGGYTF; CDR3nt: TGCAGCGTTGTGGCGCCCGGGACAGGCCCAGGGGGCTACACCTTC
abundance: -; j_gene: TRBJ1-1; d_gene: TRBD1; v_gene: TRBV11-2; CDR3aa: CASSLGSTGTGVSTEAFF; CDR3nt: TGTGCCAGCAGCTTAGGATCAACCGGGACAGGGGTCAGCACTGAAGCTTTCTTT
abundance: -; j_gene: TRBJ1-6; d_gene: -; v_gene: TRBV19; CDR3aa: CASSMGLGVVPLHF; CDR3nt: TGTGCCAGTAGTATGGGGCTTGGGGTCGTACCCCTCCACTTT
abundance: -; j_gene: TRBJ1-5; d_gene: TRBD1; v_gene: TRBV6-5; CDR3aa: CASSPRQGFGQPQHF; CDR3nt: TGTGCCAGCAGTCCGCGACAGGGTTTTGGTCAGCCCCAGCATTTT
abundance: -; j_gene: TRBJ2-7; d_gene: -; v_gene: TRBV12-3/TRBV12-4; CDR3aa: CASSTRGGDEQYF; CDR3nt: TGTGCCAGCAGTACCAGGGGTGGGGACGAGCAGTACTTC
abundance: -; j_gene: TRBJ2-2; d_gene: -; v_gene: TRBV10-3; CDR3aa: CAITQGAGELFF; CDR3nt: TGTGCCATCACGCAGGGAGCCGGGGAGCTGTTTTTT
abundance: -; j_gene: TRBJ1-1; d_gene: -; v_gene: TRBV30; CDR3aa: CAWTQGIIGNTEAFF; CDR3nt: TGTGCCTGGACACAAGGCATTATTGGGAACACTGAAGCTTTCTTT
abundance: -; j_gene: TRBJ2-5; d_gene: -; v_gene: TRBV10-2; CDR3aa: CASSNPSPGGGKTQYF; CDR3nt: TGCGCCAGCAGCAACCCATCCCCGGGGGGCGGGAAGACCCAGTACTTC
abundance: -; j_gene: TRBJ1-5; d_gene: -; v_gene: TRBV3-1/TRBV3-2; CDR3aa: CASSQRSNQPQHF; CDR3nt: TGTGCCAGCAGCCAACGTAGCAATCAGCCCCAGCATTTT
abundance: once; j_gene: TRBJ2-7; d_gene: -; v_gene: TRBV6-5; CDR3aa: CASPSFSSYEQYF; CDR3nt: TGTGCCAGCCCAAGCTTCAGCTCCTACGAGCAGTACTTC
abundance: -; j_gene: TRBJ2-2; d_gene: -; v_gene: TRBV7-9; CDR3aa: CASSLPASPGRINTGELFF; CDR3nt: TGTGCCAGCAGCTTACCGGCCAGCCCCGGCAGGATAAACACCGGGGAGCTGTTTTTT
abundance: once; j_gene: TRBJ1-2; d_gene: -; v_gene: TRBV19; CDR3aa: CASSIGGGTPYGYTF; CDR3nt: TGTGCCAGTAGTATAGGTGGCGGGACACCGTATGGCTACACCTTC
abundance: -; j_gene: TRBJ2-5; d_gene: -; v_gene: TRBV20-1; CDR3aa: CSARGETQYF; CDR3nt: TGCAGTGCTAGGGGTGAGACCCAGTACTTC
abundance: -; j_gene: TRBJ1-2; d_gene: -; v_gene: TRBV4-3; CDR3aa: CASSQDRKGGYGYTF; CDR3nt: TGCGCCAGCAGCCAAGATCGAAAGGGGGGCTATGGCTACACCTTC
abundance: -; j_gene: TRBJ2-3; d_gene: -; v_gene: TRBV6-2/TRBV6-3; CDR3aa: CASTPWNPTDTQYF; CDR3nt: TGTGCCAGCACCCCGTGGAACCCCACAGATACGCAGTATTTT
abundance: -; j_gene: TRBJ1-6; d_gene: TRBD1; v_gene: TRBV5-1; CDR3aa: CASSRGQGPNSPLHF; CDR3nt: TGCGCCAGCAGCCGTGGACAGGGTCCCAATTCACCCCTCCACTTT
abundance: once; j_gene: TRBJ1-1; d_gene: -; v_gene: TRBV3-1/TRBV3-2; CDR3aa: CASSQGVSGVGLTEAFF; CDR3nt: TGTGCCAGCAGCCAAGGGGTTTCGGGGGTGGGTTTGACTGAAGCTTTCTTT
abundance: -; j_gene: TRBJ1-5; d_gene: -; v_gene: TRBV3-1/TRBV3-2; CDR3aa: CASSQDPSNQPQHF; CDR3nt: TGTGCCAGCAGCCAAGATCCAAGCAATCAGCCCCAGCATTTT
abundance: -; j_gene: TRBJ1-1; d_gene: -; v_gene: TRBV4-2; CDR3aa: CASSQGANTEAFF; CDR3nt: TGTGCCAGCAGCCAAGGGGCGAACACTGAAGCTTTCTTT
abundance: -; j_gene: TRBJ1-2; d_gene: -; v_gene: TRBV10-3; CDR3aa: CAISQGFGNYGYTF; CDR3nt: TGTGCCATCAGCCAGGGTTTTGGTAACTATGGCTACACCTTC
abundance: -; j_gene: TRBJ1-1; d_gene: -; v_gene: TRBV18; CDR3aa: CASSPIGGWFTEAFF; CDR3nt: TGTGCCAGCTCACCAATCGGGGGCTGGTTCACTGAAGCTTTCTTT
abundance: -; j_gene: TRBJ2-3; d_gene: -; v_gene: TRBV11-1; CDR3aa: CASREYRETDTQYF; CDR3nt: TGTGCCAGCCGGGAGTACAGGGAGACAGATACGCAGTATTTT
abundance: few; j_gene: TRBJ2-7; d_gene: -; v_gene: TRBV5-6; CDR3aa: CASSPNPRPGDEQYF; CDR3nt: TGTGCCAGCAGTCCGAACCCCCGACCTGGAGACGAGCAGTACTTC
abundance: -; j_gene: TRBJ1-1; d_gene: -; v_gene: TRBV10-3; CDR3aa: CAISEGGRNTEAFF; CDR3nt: TGTGCCATCAGTGAGGGGGGTCGGAACACTGAAGCTTTCTTT